Sequencing of this TCR beta chain was carried out in a study of T cell responses to AZD1222 COVID-19 vaccine. Data came from immunoSEQ multiplex PCR; TCRdb stores just in-frame clones and leaves some out. The repertoire holds 100,000 to 150,000 clones, with about 89% as singletons. V was pared by 2 bases and J by 6 bases, with 2 bases of the junction left unmatched. The CDR3 is 14 amino acids. The germline gives CDR1 SGHRS, CDR2 YFSETQ. This clonotype was sampled from an adult in good health. The chain recombines TRBV5-1 with TRBJ2-2; 9 bases are a match to TRBD2. The sample in question was peripheral blood, obtained on day 0 of AZD1222 vaccination. The CDR3 loop reads CASSLTSGSGELFF. The CDR3 DNA is TGCGCCAGCAGCTTAACTAGCGGGTCCGGGGAGCTGTTTTTT. The complete variable domain, with remaining parts taken from reference TRBV5-1 and TRBJ2-2, reads KAGVTQTPRYLIKTRGQQVTLSCSPISGHRSVSWYQQTPGQGLQFLFEYFSETQRNKGNFPGRFSGRQFSNSRSEMNVSTLELGDSALYLCASSLTSGSGELFFGEGSRLTVL.